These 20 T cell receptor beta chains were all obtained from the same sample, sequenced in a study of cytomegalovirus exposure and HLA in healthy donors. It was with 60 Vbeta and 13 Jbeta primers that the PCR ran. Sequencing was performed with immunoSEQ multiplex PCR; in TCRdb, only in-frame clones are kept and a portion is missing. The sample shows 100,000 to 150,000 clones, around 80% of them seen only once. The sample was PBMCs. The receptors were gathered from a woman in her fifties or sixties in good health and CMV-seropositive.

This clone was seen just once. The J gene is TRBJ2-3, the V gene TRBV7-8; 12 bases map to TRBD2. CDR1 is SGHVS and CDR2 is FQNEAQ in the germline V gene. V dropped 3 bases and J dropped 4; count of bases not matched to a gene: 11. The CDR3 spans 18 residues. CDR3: CASSLGTSGGYQADTQYF. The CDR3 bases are TGTGCCAGCAGCTTGGGTACTAGCGGGGGGTATCAGGCAGATACGCAGTATTTT.

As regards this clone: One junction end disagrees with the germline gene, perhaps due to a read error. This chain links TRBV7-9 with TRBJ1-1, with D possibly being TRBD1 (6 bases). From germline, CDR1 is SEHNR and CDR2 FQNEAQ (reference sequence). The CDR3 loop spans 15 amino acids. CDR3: CSSSLPTGLRAEAFF. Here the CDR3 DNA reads TGTTCCAGCAGCTTGCCTACAGGGCTTCGGGCTGAAGCTTTCTTT. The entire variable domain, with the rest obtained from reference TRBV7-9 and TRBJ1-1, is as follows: DTGVSQNPRHKITKRGQNVTFRCDPISEHNRLYWYRQTLGQGPEFLTYFQNEAQLEKSRLLSDRFSAERPKGSFSTLEIQRTEQGDSAMYLCSSSLPTGLRAEAFFGQGTRLTVV.

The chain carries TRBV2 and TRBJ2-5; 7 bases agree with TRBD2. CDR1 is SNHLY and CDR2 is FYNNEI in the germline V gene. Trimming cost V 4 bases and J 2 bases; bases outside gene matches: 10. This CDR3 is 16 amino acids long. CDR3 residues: CASSVDSSGTQETQYF. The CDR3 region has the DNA TGTGCCAGCAGTGTTGATTCTAGCGGAACGCAAGAGACCCAGTACTTC.

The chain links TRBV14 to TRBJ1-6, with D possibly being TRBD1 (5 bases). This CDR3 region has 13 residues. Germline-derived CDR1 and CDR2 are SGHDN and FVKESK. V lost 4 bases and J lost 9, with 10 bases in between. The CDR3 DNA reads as TGTGCCAGCAGCCTCAACCAGGGTTCACCCCTCCACTTT. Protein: CASSLNQGSPLHF.

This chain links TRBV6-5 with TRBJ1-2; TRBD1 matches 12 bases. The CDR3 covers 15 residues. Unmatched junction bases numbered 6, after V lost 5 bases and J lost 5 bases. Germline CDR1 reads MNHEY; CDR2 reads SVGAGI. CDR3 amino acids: CASSPRDRGPYGYTF. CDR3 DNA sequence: TGTGCCAGCAGTCCCCGGGACAGGGGGCCATATGGCTACACCTTC.

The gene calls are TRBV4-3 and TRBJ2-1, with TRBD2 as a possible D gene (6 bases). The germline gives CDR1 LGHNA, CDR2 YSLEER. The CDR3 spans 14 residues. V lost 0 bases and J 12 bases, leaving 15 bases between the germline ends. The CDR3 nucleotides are TGCGCCAGCAGCCAAGAGGCGGGAAGGGCTGGGCAGTTCTTC. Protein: CASSQEAGRAGQFF.

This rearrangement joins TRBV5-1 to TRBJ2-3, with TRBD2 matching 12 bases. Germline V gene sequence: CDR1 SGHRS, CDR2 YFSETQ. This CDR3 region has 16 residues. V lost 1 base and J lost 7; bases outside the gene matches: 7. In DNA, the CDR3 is TGCGCCAGCAGCTTGTCTAGCGGGGGGGTCATGAATACGCAGTATTTT. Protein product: CASSLSSGGVMNTQYF.

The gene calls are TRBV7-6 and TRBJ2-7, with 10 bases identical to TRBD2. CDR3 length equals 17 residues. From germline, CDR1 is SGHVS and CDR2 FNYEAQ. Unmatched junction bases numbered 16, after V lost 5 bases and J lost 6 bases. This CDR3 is CASSTGGDRAGGREQYF. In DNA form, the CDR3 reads TGTGCCAGCAGCACCGGAGGGGATCGAGCGGGGGGGCGCGAGCAGTACTTC.

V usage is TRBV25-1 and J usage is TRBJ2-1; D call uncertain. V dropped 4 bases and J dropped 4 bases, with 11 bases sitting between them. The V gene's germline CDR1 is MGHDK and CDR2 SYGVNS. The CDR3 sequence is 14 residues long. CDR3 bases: TGTGCCAGCAGTGGCCTTCCGACATACAATGAGCAGTTCTTC. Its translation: CASSGLPTYNEQFF. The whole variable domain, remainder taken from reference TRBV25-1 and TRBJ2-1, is EADIYQTPRYLVIGTGKKITLECSQTMGHDKMYWYQQDPGMELHLIHYSYGVNSTEKGDLSSESTVSRIRTEHFPLTLESARPSHTSQYLCASSGLPTYNEQFFGPGTRLTVL.

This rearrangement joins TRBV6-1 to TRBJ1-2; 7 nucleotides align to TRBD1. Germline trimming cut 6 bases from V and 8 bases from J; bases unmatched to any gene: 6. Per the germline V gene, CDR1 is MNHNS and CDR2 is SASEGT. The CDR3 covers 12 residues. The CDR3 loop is CASSPTGTGYTF. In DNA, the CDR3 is TGTGCCAGCAGCCCGACAGGGACCGGCTACACCTTC.

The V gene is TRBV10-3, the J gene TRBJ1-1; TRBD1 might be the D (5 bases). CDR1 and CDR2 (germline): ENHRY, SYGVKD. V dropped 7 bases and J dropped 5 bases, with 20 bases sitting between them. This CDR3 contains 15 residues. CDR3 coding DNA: TGTGCCATCAAACGGAGCGGGGGATCGGTTACTGAAGCTTTCTTT. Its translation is CAIKRSGGSVTEAFF.

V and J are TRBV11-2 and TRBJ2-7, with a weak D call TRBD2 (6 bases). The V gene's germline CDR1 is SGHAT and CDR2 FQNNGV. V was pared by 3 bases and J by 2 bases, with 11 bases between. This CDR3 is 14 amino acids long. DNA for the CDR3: TGTGCCAGCAGCTTGACTAGTTCCACCTACGAGCAGTACTTC. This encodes CASSLTSSTYEQYF.

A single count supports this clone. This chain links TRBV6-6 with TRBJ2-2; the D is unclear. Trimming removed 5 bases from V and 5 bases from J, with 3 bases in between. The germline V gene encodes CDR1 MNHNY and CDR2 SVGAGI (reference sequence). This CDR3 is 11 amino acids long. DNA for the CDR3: TGTGCCAGCAGTGCGACCGGGGAGCTGTTTTTT. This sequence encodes CASSATGELFF.

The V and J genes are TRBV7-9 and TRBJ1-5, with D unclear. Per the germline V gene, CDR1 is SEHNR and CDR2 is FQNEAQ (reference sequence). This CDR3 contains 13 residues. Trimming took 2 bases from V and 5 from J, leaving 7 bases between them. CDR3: CASSLLSDQPQHF. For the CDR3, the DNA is TGTGCCAGCAGCTTACTCAGCGATCAGCCCCAGCATTTT.

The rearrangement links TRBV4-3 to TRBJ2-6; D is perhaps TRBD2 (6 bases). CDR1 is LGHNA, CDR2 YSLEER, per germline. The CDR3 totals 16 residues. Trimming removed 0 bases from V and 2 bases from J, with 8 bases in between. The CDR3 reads CASSQDGGTGANVLTF. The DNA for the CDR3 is TGCGCCAGCAGCCAAGATGGCGGGACTGGGGCCAACGTCCTGACTTTC.

CDR3 in amino acids: CASGLELAGTGELFF. The CDR3 bases are TGTGCTAGTGGTTTGGAACTAGCAGGGACCGGGGAGCTGTTTTTT. The chain recombines TRBV12-5 with TRBJ2-2; perhaps TRBD2 as D (6 bases). CDR1 LGHNT and CDR2 FRNRAP come from the germline V gene. The CDR3 has 15 residues. V gave up 1 base and J gave up 5 bases, with 11 bases separating them. Filled out from reference TRBV12-5 and TRBJ2-2, the complete variable domain reads DARVTQTPRHKVTEMGQEVTMRCQPILGHNTVFWYRQTMMQGLELLAYFRNRAPLDDSGMPKDRFSAEMPDATLATLKIQPSEPRDSAVYFCASGLELAGTGELFFGEGSRLTVL.

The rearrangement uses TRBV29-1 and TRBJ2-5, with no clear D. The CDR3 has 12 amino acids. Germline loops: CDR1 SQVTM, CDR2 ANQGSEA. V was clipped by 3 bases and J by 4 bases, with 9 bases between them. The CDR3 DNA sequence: TGCAGCGTTGATCAACAGACAGAGACCCAGTACTTC. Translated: CSVDQQTETQYF.

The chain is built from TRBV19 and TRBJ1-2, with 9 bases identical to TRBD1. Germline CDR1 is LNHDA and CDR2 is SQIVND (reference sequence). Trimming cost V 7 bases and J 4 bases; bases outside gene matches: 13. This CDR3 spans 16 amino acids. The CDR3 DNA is TGTGCCAGTACGCCGGGACAGGGAGAGGGTAGCTATGGCTACACCTTC. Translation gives CASTPGQGEGSYGYTF.

The CDR3 here is CASSPVEGGEKLFF. The CDR3 nucleotides read TGTGCCAGCTCACCAGTAGAGGGCGGGGAAAAACTGTTTTTT. This chain uses TRBV18 with TRBJ1-4, with D unclear. Germline V lookup: CDR1 KGHSH, CDR2 LQKENI. The CDR3 loop spans 14 amino acids. Trimming left V 2 bases short and J 8 bases short, with 12 bases between.

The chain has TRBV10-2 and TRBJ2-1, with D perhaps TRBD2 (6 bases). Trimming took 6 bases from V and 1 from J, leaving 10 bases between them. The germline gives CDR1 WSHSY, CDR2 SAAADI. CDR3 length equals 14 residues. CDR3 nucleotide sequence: TGCGCCAGCAGGGTTAGCGGATCCTACAATGAGCAGTTCTTC. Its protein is CASRVSGSYNEQFF.